This entry lists 28 T cell receptor beta chains sequenced from one sample in a study of beta chain features in type 1 diabetes. Study conclusions and caveats: For Type 1 diabetes patients, all four CD4+ subsets carried TCRB CDR3s that were moderately but significantly shorter.

The whole isolated RNA underwent reverse transcription, so sequencing captured expressed TCRB transcripts. Profiled with immunoSEQ multiplex PCR; TCRdb holds only in-frame clones, not every one. The sample includes 250,000 to 300,000 clones, roughly 25% of them seen just once. These receptors' targets are unknown. The source material was naive CD4+ T cells from blood. The receptors stem from a woman aged 25 to 39 with type 1 diabetes.

This clone showed up just a few times. DNA of the CDR3: TGTGCCAGCAGCAATACTACAGGGTTCGTCTATGGCTACACCTTC. The encoded protein is CASSNTTGFVYGYTF. This rearrangement joins TRBV11-2 to TRBJ1-2; D is perhaps TRBD1 (6 bases). There are 15 residues in the CDR3. Germline values: CDR1 SGHAT, CDR2 FQNNGV. V dropped 5 bases and J dropped 4 bases, with 17 bases sitting between them. The full variable domain, rest sourced from reference TRBV11-2 and TRBJ1-2, is EAGVAQSPRYKIIEKRQSVAFWCNPISGHATLYWYQQILGQGPKLLIQFQNNGVVDDSQLPKDRFSAERLKGVDSTLKIQPAKLEDSAVYLCASSNTTGFVYGYTFGSGTRLTVV.

This clone was observed a few times. The chain recombines TRBV11-3 with TRBJ2-7, with TRBD2 identical over 7 bases. This CDR3 is built from 15 residues. J was trimmed by 3 bases and V by 1 base; bases with no gene match: 6. Germline CDR1 is SGHNT and CDR2 is YENEEA. The CDR3, as DNA: TGTGCCAGCAGCTTAGGGGCCACTAGCGTCTACGAGCAGTACTTC. This translates into CASSLGATSVYEQYF.

The rearrangement links TRBV6-5 to TRBJ2-7, with TRBD2 matching over 8 bases. Unmatched junction bases numbered 6, after V lost 3 bases and J lost 5 bases. The germline V gene has CDR1 MNHEY and CDR2 SVGAGI. The CDR3 is 14 residues long. CDR3 residues: CASSYSHSGNEQYF. As DNA, the CDR3 is TGTGCCAGCAGTTATTCCCATAGCGGGAACGAGCAGTACTTC.

CDR3 in DNA: TGTGCCAGCACCCCGAGCGGGAGTCGGGATGAGCAGTTCTTC. It yields the protein CASTPSGSRDEQFF. The V gene is TRBV7-3, the J gene TRBJ2-1; 8 bases match TRBD2. The CDR3 covers 14 residues. J gave up 8 bases and V 7 bases, and 10 bases lay outside the gene matches. From germline, CDR1 is SGHTA and CDR2 FQGTGA.

The genes are TRBV29-1 and TRBJ1-2, with D unresolved. The CDR3 is 13 residues long. Trimming removed 0 bases at V and 8 bases at J, with 13 bases between. Germline V CDR1 and CDR2: SQVTM, ANQGSEA. The CDR3 DNA is TGCAGCGTTGAAGATCCCCCGGGAGGGGGCTACACCTTC. Protein product: CSVEDPPGGGYTF. The full variable domain, completed using reference TRBV29-1 and TRBJ1-2, is SAVISQKPSRDICQRGTSLTIQCQVDSQVTMMFWYRQQPGQSLTLIATANQGSEATYESGFVIDKFPISRPNLTFSTLTVSNMSPEDSSIYLCSVEDPPGGGYTFGSGTRLTVV.

This chain joins TRBV28 and TRBJ2-1; 7 positions match TRBD1. From germline, CDR1 is MDHEN and CDR2 SYDVKM. The V and J ends lost 7 bases and 4 bases, in that order; junction bases with no gene match: 1. The CDR3 is 12 amino acids. The CDR3 DNA is TGTGCCAGCACGGACAGGTACAATGAGCAGTTCTTC. This codes for CASTDRYNEQFF.

V gene TRBV5-6 combines with J gene TRBJ1-2; D ambiguous. The V and J ends lost 4 bases and 4 bases respectively, with 14 bases between them. This CDR3 has 14 amino acids. CDR1 and CDR2 (germline): SGHDT, YYEEEE. CDR3 residues: CASSLAGEIYGYTF. CDR3 in DNA: TGTGCCAGCAGCCTCGCCGGGGAAATCTATGGCTACACCTTC. The entire variable domain, with the rest obtained from reference TRBV5-6 and TRBJ1-2, is as follows: DAGVTQSPTHLIKTRGQQVTLRCSPKSGHDTVSWYQQALGQGPQFIFQYYEEEERQRGNFPDRFSGHQFPNYSSELNVNALLLGDSALYLCASSLAGEIYGYTFGSGTRLTVV.

This clone was counted a few times. The CDR3 coding sequence is TGCGCCAGCAGCCAAGTCCCGTTACCAGTAACTAACTATGGCTACACCTTC. This sequence encodes CASSQVPLPVTNYGYTF. The chain couples TRBV4-1 to TRBJ1-2; no reliable D call. CDR1 is MGHRA and CDR2 is YSYEKL in the germline V gene. Trimming removed 1 base from V and 0 bases from J, with 15 bases in between. CDR3 length equals 17 residues.

This clone was counted a few times. The chain uses TRBV7-9 and TRBJ2-1, with TRBD2 matching 7 bases. This CDR3 comprises 15 residues. Unmatched junction bases numbered 5, after V lost 5 bases and J lost 1 base. The germline V gene encodes CDR1 SEHNR and CDR2 FQNEAQ (reference sequence). CDR3 loop: CASSPTGGSYNEQFF. DNA for the CDR3: TGTGCCAGCAGCCCTACGGGGGGTTCCTACAATGAGCAGTTCTTC.

The chain joins TRBV30 to TRBJ1-1; no clear D gene. Looked up from germline, CDR1 is GTSNPN and CDR2 is SVGIG (reference sequence). V lost 2 bases and J lost 3, with 10 bases in between. The CDR3 spans 13 residues. CDR3 sequence (DNA): TGTGCCTGGAGTTCCCAGGAGGACACTGAAGCTTTCTTT. As protein: CAWSSQEDTEAFF. Looking up the rest from reference TRBV30 and TRBJ1-1 gives the full variable domain: SQTIHQWPATLVQPVGSPLSLECTVEGTSNPNLYWYRQAAGRGLQLLFYSVGIGQISSEVPQNLSASRPQDRQFILSSKKLLLSDSGFYLCAWSSQEDTEAFFGQGTRLTVV.

This clone has more than one count but fewer than ten. V usage is TRBV18 and J usage is TRBJ2-7, with 9 positions matching TRBD1. The CDR3 loop spans 15 amino acids. Germline trimming cut 6 bases from V and 2 bases from J; bases unmatched to any gene: 8. CDR1 is KGHSH and CDR2 is LQKENI in the germline V gene. The CDR3 DNA is TGTGCCAGCTCCCGGGTACAGGGGGCCACCTACGAGCAGTACTTC. It translates to CASSRVQGATYEQYF. The full variable domain, rest sourced from reference TRBV18 and TRBJ2-7, is NAGVMQNPRHLVRRRGQEARLRCSPMKGHSHVYWYRQLPEEGLKFMVYLQKENIIDESGMPKERFSAEFPKEGPSILRIQQVVRGDSAAYFCASSRVQGATYEQYFGPGTRLTVT.

This clone was picked up a small number of times. This rearrangement joins TRBV2 to TRBJ2-7; D is unresolved. CDR1 and CDR2 from the germline V gene are SNHLY and FYNNEI. The CDR3 contains 12 residues. Trimming removed 7 bases at V and 0 bases at J, with 7 bases between. The CDR3 DNA reads as TGTGCCAGCACCAGCGTCTCCTACGAGCAGTACTTC. It specifies CASTSVSYEQYF.

Only a few counts were recorded for this clone. The CDR3 spells CASSQDQGLRLQYF. For the CDR3, the DNA is TGCGCCAGCAGCCAAGATCAAGGACTCCGTCTGCAGTATTTT. The rearrangement uses TRBV4-1 and TRBJ2-3; D is possibly TRBD2 (5 bases). Looked up from germline, CDR1 is MGHRA and CDR2 is YSYEKL. The length of the CDR3 is 14 residues. Trimming took 0 bases from V and 11 from J, leaving 15 bases between them.

The V and J genes are TRBV20-1 and TRBJ1-3; D unresolved. CDR3 size: 11 residues. Trimming cost V 4 bases and J 8 bases, with 9 bases left between them. Germline values: CDR1 DFQATT, CDR2 SNEGSKA (reference sequence). In nucleotides, the CDR3 is TGCAGTGCTACGGGGTGGGACACCATATATTTT. Amino acids: CSATGWDTIYF.

This clone turned up a few times. V gene TRBV18 combines with J gene TRBJ2-7; 8 nucleotides agree with TRBD1. The CDR3 sequence is 14 residues long. CDR1 is KGHSH, CDR2 LQKENI, per germline. After removal of 2 bases from V and 3 bases from J, the junction contained 3 bases not matched to a gene. In DNA form, the CDR3 reads TGTGCCAGCTCACCAGGACAGGGAGTCTACGAGCAGTACTTC. This sequence encodes CASSPGQGVYEQYF.

CDR3 sequence reads: CASSVGPSGRASYEQYF. The CDR3 DNA follows: TGTGCCAGCAGCGTAGGTCCTAGCGGGAGGGCCTCCTACGAGCAGTACTTC. This chain connects TRBV9 to TRBJ2-7; 12 positions match TRBD2. The CDR3 has 17 amino acids. V gave up 0 bases and J gave up 0 bases; unmatched junction bases: 4. Germline CDR1 reads SGDLS; CDR2 reads YYNGEE.

This chain uses TRBV29-1 with TRBJ1-1, with TRBD1 matching over 8 bases. The CDR3 sequence is 11 residues long. V shed 7 bases, J shed 11 bases, and the junction held 9 bases outside the gene matches. Germline loops: CDR1 SQVTM, CDR2 ANQGSEA. CDR3 amino acids: CSADRGSDAFF. The CDR3 DNA reads as TGCAGCGCTGACAGGGGAAGTGACGCTTTCTTT.

This clone was found a few times. The DNA for the CDR3 is TGTGCCAGCAGTTCGGACAGCAATGAGCAGTTCTTC. It codes for CASSSDSNEQFF. The genes are TRBV5-4 and TRBJ2-1, with D tentatively TRBD1 (6 bases). The CDR3 length is 12 residues. Trimming removed 5 bases at V and 6 bases at J, with 9 bases between. Germline V lookup: CDR1 SGHNT, CDR2 YYREEE (reference sequence).

V and J are TRBV19 and TRBJ2-7; 9 bases agree with TRBD1. Germline V gene sequence: CDR1 LNHDA, CDR2 SQIVND (reference sequence). Trimming took 6 bases from V and 5 from J; bases not matched to a gene: 8. The CDR3 is 14 amino acids. CDR3 nucleotide sequence: TGTGCCAGTAGGGACAGGGGCCGGGACGACGAGCAGTACTTC. Residues: CASRDRGRDDEQYF.

This clone showed up just a few times. CDR3 sequence reads: CAWSRAGPGNIQYF. The CDR3 coding sequence is TGTGCCTGGAGCAGGGCGGGACCGGGAAACATTCAGTACTTC. The genes are TRBV30 and TRBJ2-4; a weak D match, TRBD2 (6 bases). The CDR3 is 14 amino acids. V lost 3 bases, J lost 6 bases, and 15 bases lay in between. Germline-derived CDR1 and CDR2 are GTSNPN and SVGIG (reference sequence).

The chain joins TRBV7-9 to TRBJ2-7; D perhaps matches TRBD1 (5 bases). The CDR3 runs to 15 residues. The V gene lost 4 bases and the J gene lost 2 bases, with 15 bases spanning the gap. Germline assignment: CDR1 SEHNR and CDR2 FQNEAQ (reference sequence). DNA of the CDR3: TGTGCCAGCAGCTCGCGAAGCCAGGGTACCTACGAGCAGTACTTC. Its translation is CASSSRSQGTYEQYF.

This chain links TRBV29-1 with TRBJ1-2; 9 positions match TRBD1. This CDR3 spans 15 amino acids. Germline trimming cut 6 bases from V and 4 bases from J; bases unmatched to any gene: 12. The germline V gene has CDR1 SQVTM and CDR2 ANQGSEA. The chain's CDR3 is CSVPVTGGNGYGYTF. The DNA of the CDR3 is TGCAGCGTCCCGGTGACAGGGGGTAACGGCTATGGCTACACCTTC.

The chain carries TRBV18 and TRBJ2-3; TRBD2 aligns across 8 bases. The CDR3 is made up of 17 amino acids. The J segment lost 1 base and the V segment lost 1 base, leaving 7 bases of the junction unmatched. The germline V gene has CDR1 KGHSH and CDR2 LQKENI. The DNA for the CDR3 is TGTGCCAGCTCACCACTTCAGAAGACTAGCGGCACAGATACGCAGTATTTT. This encodes CASSPLQKTSGTDTQYF.

This clone has just a few counts. The chain links TRBV7-3 to TRBJ2-5; 10 bases map to TRBD2. V shed 5 bases, J shed 3 bases, and the junction held 3 bases outside the gene matches. This CDR3 region has 14 residues. Germline V gives CDR1 SGHTA, CDR2 FQGTGA. In nucleotides, the CDR3 is TGTGCCAGCAGCCGGACTAGCGGAGAAGAGACCCAGTACTTC. Translating it yields CASSRTSGEETQYF. The full variable domain, with the rest looked up from reference TRBV7-3 and TRBJ2-5, is GAGVSQTPSNKVTEKGKYVELRCDPISGHTALYWYRQSLGQGPEFLIYFQGTGAADDSGLPNDRFFAVRPEGSVSTLKIQRTERGDSAVYLCASSRTSGEETQYFGPGTRLLVL.

The V gene is TRBV11-2, the J gene TRBJ1-1; D is uncertain. The CDR3 sequence is 13 residues long. In germline, CDR1 is SGHAT, CDR2 FQNNGV. Trimming left V 8 bases short and J 1 base short, with 11 bases between. CDR3 nucleotides: TGTGCCAGCCATCAGGACTGGAACACTGAAGCTTTCTTT. As protein: CASHQDWNTEAFF.

The chain has TRBV5-1 and TRBJ1-5, with D possibly TRBD1 on 6 matching bases. This CDR3 spans 15 amino acids. The V gene lost 3 bases and the J gene lost 1 base, with 11 bases spanning the gap. The germline gives CDR1 SGHRS, CDR2 YFSETQ. The CDR3 here is CASSWTGQSNQPQHF. In nucleotides, the CDR3 is TGCGCCAGCAGCTGGACGGGACAAAGCAATCAGCCCCAGCATTTT.

This clone was found a few times. The rearrangement uses TRBV11-2 and TRBJ2-7, with D possibly being TRBD1 (5 bases). The ends were cut back, 0 bases at V and 2 bases at J, with 8 bases in the middle. The CDR3 has 14 residues. Germline loops: CDR1 SGHAT, CDR2 FQNNGV. The CDR3 reads CASSLDSGPYEQYF. CDR3 DNA sequence: TGTGCCAGCAGCTTAGATTCAGGGCCCTACGAGCAGTACTTC.

Of note for this clone: One junction end does not reproduce the germline sequence, and a read error may be involved. The chain links TRBV7-7 to TRBJ1-1, with 9 bases lining up with TRBD1. The CDR3 loop spans 13 amino acids. Germline V gives CDR1 SSHAT, CDR2 FNYEAQ (reference sequence). CDR3 region: CASSQDRGTEAFF. CDR3 coding DNA: TGTGCTAGCAGCCAGGACAGGGGCACTGAAGCTTTCTTT. The full variable domain, with the rest looked up from reference TRBV7-7 and TRBJ1-1, is GAGVSQSPRYKVTKRGQDVTLRCDPISSHATLYWYQQALGQGPEFLTYFNYEAQPDKSGLPSDRFSAERPEGSISTLTIQRTEQRDSAMYRCASSQDRGTEAFFGQGTRLTVV.